This is a list of T cell receptor beta chains from one sample in a study of T cell therapy after organ transplantation. These TCRs' antigens remain unknown. Only in-frame clones appear in the TCRdb table, and some are missing; sequencing was by immunoSEQ multiplex PCR. The repertoire holds approximately 52,000 clones, with approximately 94% as singletons. Here the sequenced sample was CD8+ T cells from blood, taken before autologous CMV-specific T cell therapy. These receptors came from a human patient who had received a solid organ transplant and had CMV disease. Each CDR3 is given with its conserved first and last residue. The D gene is left open where the match is weak. Expanded clones get a size class; other rows say once, few or many, or leave the size out.

V	size	J	D	DNA	CDR3
TRBV4-1	-	TRBJ2-7	-	TGCGCCAGCAGCCAGCAACGAATGAACGGCGCACCCTACGAGCAGTACTTC	CASSQQRMNGAPYEQYF
TRBV9	-	TRBJ2-1	-	TGTGCCAGCAGCACCCGGACAGATAATGAGCAGTTCTTC	CASSTRTDNEQFF
TRBV11-1	-	TRBJ2-1	-	TGTGCCAGCGGACGCCTCTACAATGAGCAGTTCTTC	CASGRLYNEQFF
TRBV7-9	-	TRBJ2-7	-	TGTGCCAGCAGCCAAGGACTGACCTACGAGCAGTACTTC	CASSQGLTYEQYF
TRBV27	few	TRBJ1-1	TRBD1	TGTGCCAGCAGCGACAGGGGCCCTAGCACTGAAGCTTTCTTT	CASSDRGPSTEAFF
TRBV6-1	-	TRBJ2-1	TRBD1	TGTGCCAGCAGTTCCGGGACAGGCGCTTACAATGAGCAGTTCTTC	CASSSGTGAYNEQFF
TRBV12-5	-	TRBJ1-1	-	TGTGCTAGTGTCCTGAGGGGTGGTGACAGGAACACTGAAGCTTTCTTT	CASVLRGGDRNTEAFF
TRBV4-1	-	TRBJ1-5	-	TGCGCCAGCAGCCAGGTCGGGGCAGGTAATCAGCCCCAGCATTTT	CASSQVGAGNQPQHF
TRBV18	-	TRBJ2-1	-	TGTGCCAGCTCACGGGCGGAGGGATTCTACAATGAGCAGTTCTTC	CASSRAEGFYNEQFF
TRBV27	-	TRBJ2-7	-	TGTGCCAGCAGTTTAGGCCTAGCCTACGAGCAGTACTTC	CASSLGLAYEQYF
TRBV7-3	-	TRBJ2-7	-	TGTGCCAGCAGTCACGTACAGGGATACGAGCAGTACTTC	CASSHVQGYEQYF
TRBV19	-	TRBJ2-1	-	TGTGCCAGTAGTATTGGACTAAGCAATGAGCAGTTCTTC	CASSIGLSNEQFF
TRBV6-5	once	TRBJ2-3	-	TGTGCCAGCAGTTACTCGGACACAGATACGCAGTATTTT	CASSYSDTDTQYF
TRBV4-2	-	TRBJ2-5	TRBD2	TGTGCCAGCAGCCAGACGAGCGGGAGGGAGACCCAGTACTTC	CASSQTSGRETQYF
TRBV6-6	-	TRBJ1-2	-	TGTGCCAGCAGTGGGGGGCTGGGGGCCTATGGCTACACCTTC	CASSGGLGAYGYTF
TRBV5-4	-	TRBJ2-5	TRBD1	TGTGCCAGCAGCTTGAATTTAGGGACAGGGCAACAAGAGACCCAGTACTTC	CASSLNLGTGQQETQYF
TRBV30	-	TRBJ2-1	TRBD1	TGTGCCGGGACAGCACTTAGCTCCTACAATGAGCAGTTCTTC	CAGTALSSYNEQFF
TRBV7-9	-	TRBJ1-2	-	TGTGCCAGCAGCCCTGAGACGGACTATGGCTACACCTTC	CASSPETDYGYTF
TRBV7-2	-	TRBJ2-7	-	TGTGCCAGCAGCTTAGGCGGGGGCCGTATAGCCTACGAGCAGTACTTC	CASSLGGGRIAYEQYF
TRBV5-1	-	TRBJ2-7	-	TGCGCCAGCAGCTTGGGTCCGGGGACCCCTGAGGAGCAGTACTTC	CASSLGPGTPEEQYF
TRBV10-2	-	TRBJ2-3	-	TGCGCCAGCAGTGGGGGGTCAGATACGCAGTATTTT	CASSGGSDTQYF
TRBV2	-	TRBJ2-1	TRBD2	TGTGCCAGCAGGAAGTACCTAGCGGGGGGGCAGAGCAATGAGCAGTTCTTC	CASRKYLAGGQSNEQFF
TRBV13	-	TRBJ1-1	-	TGTGCCTTAAGGGACCGTTGGCCAAGCAACACTGAAGCTTTCTTT	CALRDRWPSNTEAFF
TRBV27	-	TRBJ2-7	TRBD1	TGTGCCAGCAGTCTAGACCCGGGACAGGTACCCTACGAGCAGTACTTC	CASSLDPGQVPYEQYF
TRBV5-6	-	TRBJ2-3	-	TGTGCCAGCAGCCCCCCGAGAGGCACAGATACGCAGTATTTT	CASSPPRGTDTQYF
TRBV4-1	few	TRBJ1-5	-	TGCGCCAGCAGCCCTTGGGAGTATCAGCCCCAGCATTTT	CASSPWEYQPQHF
TRBV4-3	-	TRBJ2-3	TRBD2	TGCGCCAGCAGCCAAGACCCAGCGGGGTCTAGCACAGATACGCAGTATTTT	CASSQDPAGSSTDTQYF
TRBV7-2	-	TRBJ2-1	-	TGTGCCAGCAGCACCGCAGGGTCCCCCTACAATGAGCAGTTCTTC	CASSTAGSPYNEQFF
TRBV5-1	-	TRBJ1-2	-	TGCGCCAGCAGCTCCGGGAGTGACTTCGGGTACACCTTC	CASSSGSDFGYTF
TRBV5-6	-	TRBJ1-1	-	TGTGCCAGCAGCTTGCGGGGGCCGGGTTATCTGAACACTGAAGCTTTCTTT	CASSLRGPGYLNTEAFF
TRBV11-3	-	TRBJ2-3	-	TGTGCCAGCAGCTTAGACGGTCCAGGACAGAGCACAGATACGCAGTATTTT	CASSLDGPGQSTDTQYF
TRBV19	once	TRBJ2-5	TRBD2	TGTGCCAGTAGTATAGGGGGGGGTTTAGCGGGAGGACAAGAGACCCAGTACTTC	CASSIGGGLAGGQETQYF
TRBV9	-	TRBJ2-7	-	TGTGCCAGCAGCGTCAACCAGGCGGACCTAAGATACGAGCAGTACTTC	CASSVNQADLRYEQYF
TRBV9	few	TRBJ2-7	-	TGTGCCAGCAGCGCACGGGGTGACATCGACGAGCAGTACTTC	CASSARGDIDEQYF
TRBV15	-	TRBJ1-3	-	TGTGCCACCAGCAGTGGGTCGCTTATGGGTGGAAACACCATATATTTT	CATSSGSLMGGNTIYF
TRBV15	-	TRBJ2-5	-	TGTGCCACCAGCCCGTCAGGGGATTTAGAGACCCAGTACTTC	CATSPSGDLETQYF
TRBV14	-	TRBJ2-7	-	TGTGCCAGCAGCCAAGACAGGTACGAGCAGTACTTC	CASSQDRYEQYF
TRBV9	-	TRBJ2-1	-	TGTGCCAGCAGCGTATCCACAGGGGAGGGCAATGAGCAGTTCTTC	CASSVSTGEGNEQFF
TRBV10-2	-	TRBJ2-2	TRBD1	TGCGCCAGCAGCCAGGGGGCCTCCGGGGAGCTGTTTTTT	CASSQGASGELFF
TRBV6-5	-	TRBJ2-6	-	TGTGCCAGCAGAAAGGGATACTCTGGGGCCAACGTCCTGACTTTC	CASRKGYSGANVLTF
TRBV19	-	TRBJ2-7	TRBD1	TGTGCCAGTAGTAGGGGACAGAGCTCCTACGAGCAGTACTTC	CASSRGQSSYEQYF
TRBV11-2	-	TRBJ2-7	-	TGTGCCAGCAGCCTTAGCGGAAGCTCCTACGAGCAGTACTTC	CASSLSGSSYEQYF
TRBV9	-	TRBJ2-7	-	TGTGCCAGCAGCGTAGGAGGGCAGGGCGCTCCCTACGAGCAGTACTTC	CASSVGGQGAPYEQYF
TRBV20-1	-	TRBJ2-7	-	TGCAGTGCTAGCATCGGCTACGAGCAGTACTTC	CSASIGYEQYF
TRBV6-4	few	TRBJ2-1	-	TGTGCCAGCGCCGGGACTTCCACTAATGAGCAGTTCTTC	CASAGTSTNEQFF
TRBV4-3	-	TRBJ1-6	-	TGCGCCAGCAGCCAAGATCATCCGGGCTCCTATAATTCACCCCTCCACTTT	CASSQDHPGSYNSPLHF
TRBV2	once	TRBJ2-1	TRBD2	TGTGCCAGCACCGAATGGGGTAGCGGGACGCGAAATGAGCAGTTCTTC	CASTEWGSGTRNEQFF